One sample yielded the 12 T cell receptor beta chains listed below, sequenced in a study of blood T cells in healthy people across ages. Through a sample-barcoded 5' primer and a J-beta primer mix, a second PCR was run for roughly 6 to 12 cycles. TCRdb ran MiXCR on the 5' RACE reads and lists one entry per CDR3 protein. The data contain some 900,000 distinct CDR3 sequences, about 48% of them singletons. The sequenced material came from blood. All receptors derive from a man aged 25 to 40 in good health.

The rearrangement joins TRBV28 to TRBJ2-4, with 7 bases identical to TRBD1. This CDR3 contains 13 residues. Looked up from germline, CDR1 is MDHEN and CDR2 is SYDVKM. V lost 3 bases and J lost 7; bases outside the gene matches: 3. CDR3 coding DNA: TGTGCCAGCAGTTTCCGGGACAGCAACATTCAGTACTTC. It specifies CASSFRDSNIQYF.

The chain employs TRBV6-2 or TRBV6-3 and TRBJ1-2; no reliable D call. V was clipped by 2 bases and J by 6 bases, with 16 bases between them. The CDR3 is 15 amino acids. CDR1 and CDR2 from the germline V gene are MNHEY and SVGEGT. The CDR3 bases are TGTGCCAGCAGTTACATATGGAACTCGGAGCATGGCTACACCTTC. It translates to CASSYIWNSEHGYTF.

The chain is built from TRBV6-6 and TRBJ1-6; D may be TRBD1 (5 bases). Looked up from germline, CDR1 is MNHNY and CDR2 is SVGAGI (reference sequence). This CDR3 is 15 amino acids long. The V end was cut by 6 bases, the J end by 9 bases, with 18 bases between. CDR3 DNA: TGTGCCAGCAGCCCTCCGGGACGTGGACTTTCACCCCTCCACTTT. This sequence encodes CASSPPGRGLSPLHF.

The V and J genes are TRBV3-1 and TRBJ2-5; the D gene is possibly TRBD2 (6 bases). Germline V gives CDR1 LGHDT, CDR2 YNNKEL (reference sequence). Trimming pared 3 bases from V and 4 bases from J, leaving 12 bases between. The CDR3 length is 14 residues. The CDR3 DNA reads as TGTGCCAGCAGCCAGGCGGGGTCCCGAGAGACCCAGTACTTC. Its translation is CASSQAGSRETQYF.

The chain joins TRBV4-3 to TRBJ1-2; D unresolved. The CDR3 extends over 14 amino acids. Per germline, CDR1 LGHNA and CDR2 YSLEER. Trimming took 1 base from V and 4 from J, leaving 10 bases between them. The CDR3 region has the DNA TGCGCCAGCAGCCAAGGCCCGGGCCGCTATGGCTACACCTTC. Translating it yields CASSQGPGRYGYTF.

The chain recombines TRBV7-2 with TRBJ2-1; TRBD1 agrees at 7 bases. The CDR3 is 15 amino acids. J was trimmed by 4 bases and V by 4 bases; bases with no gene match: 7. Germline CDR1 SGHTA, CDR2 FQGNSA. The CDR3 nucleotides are TGTGCCAGCAGCTCGGACAGGAGCCTATACAATGAGCAGTTCTTC. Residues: CASSSDRSLYNEQFF.

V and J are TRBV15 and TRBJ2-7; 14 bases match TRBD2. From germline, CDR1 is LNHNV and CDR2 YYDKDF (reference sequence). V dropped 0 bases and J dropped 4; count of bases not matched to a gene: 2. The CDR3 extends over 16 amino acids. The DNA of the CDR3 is TGTGCCACCAGCAGAGATCGACTAGCGGGGGGGTACGAGCAGTACTTC. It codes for CATSRDRLAGGYEQYF.

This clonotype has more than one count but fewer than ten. The chain's CDR3 is CASNSGGRGIDYTF. As DNA, the CDR3 is TGTGCCAGCAATTCAGGAGGCAGGGGAATCGACTACACCTTC. The genes are TRBV4-2 and TRBJ1-2; D perhaps matches TRBD1 (6 bases). Between the trimmed V and J ends, which lost 7 bases and 10 bases, there was a span of 22 bases. From germline, CDR1 is LGHNA and CDR2 YNFKEQ. This CDR3 contains 14 residues.

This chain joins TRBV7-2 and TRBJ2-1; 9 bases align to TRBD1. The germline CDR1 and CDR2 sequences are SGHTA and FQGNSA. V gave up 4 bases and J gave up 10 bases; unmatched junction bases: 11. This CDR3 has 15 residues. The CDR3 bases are TGTGCCAGCAGCTCCCAACAGGGGGCGGGTCAGGAGCAGTTCTTC. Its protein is CASSSQQGAGQEQFF.

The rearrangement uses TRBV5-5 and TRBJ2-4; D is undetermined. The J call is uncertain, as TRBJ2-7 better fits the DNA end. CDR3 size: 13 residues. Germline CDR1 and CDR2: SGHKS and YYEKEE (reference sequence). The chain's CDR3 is CASSAGPLYEQYF. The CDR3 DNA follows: TGTGCCAGCAGTGCCGGGCCGCTCTACGAGCAGTACTTC.

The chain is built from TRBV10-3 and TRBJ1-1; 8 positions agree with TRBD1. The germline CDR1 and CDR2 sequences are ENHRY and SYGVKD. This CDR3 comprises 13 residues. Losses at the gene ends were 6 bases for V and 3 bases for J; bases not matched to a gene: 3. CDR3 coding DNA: TGTGCCATCAGGGACAGGGCGGACACTGAAGCTTTCTTT. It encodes CAIRDRADTEAFF.

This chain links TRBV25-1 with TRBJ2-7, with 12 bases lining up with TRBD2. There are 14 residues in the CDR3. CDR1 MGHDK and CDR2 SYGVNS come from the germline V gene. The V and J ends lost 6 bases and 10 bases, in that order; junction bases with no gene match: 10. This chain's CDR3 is CASSIDGTSGLQYF. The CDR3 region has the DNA TGTGCCAGCAGCATCGACGGGACTAGCGGGCTTCAGTACTTC.